The clone carrying this TCR beta chain was seen repeatedly, ten times or more. This sample is part of a study of neurological immune-mediated disorders. TCRdb re-called the 5' RACE reads with MiXCR, one entry per CDR3 protein. The table shows about 46,000 distinct CDR3 sequences, with about 2% occurring only once. Sequenced sample: PBMCs. The TCR originated in a woman aged 35 to 49 with multiple sclerosis.

This chain's CDR3 is CASSFPRPHYEQYF. The CDR3, as DNA: TGTGCCAGCAGTTTCCCCAGGCCACACTACGAGCAGTACTTC. The chain combines TRBV12-3 or TRBV12-4 with TRBJ2-7; D unresolved. V was pared by 3 bases and J by 3 bases, with 12 bases between. This CDR3 contains 14 residues.